The 11 T cell receptor beta chains given below trace back to one sample, sequenced in a study of control samples from healthy donors and cancer patients. The table came from immunoSEQ multiplex PCR; TCRdb's copy has only in-frame clones and leaves some out. The data contain approximately 150,000 clones, roughly nine tenths of them seen just once; the ten biggest clones take up 0.68%. The sequenced sample was blood. The receptors come from a woman in her twenties or thirties in good health.

The chain has TRBV29-1 and TRBJ2-7, with 7 nucleotides matching TRBD1. The CDR3 extends over 13 amino acids. The ends lost 0 bases at V and 4 bases at J; junction bases unmatched: 3. Germline loops: CDR1 SQVTM, CDR2 ANQGSEA. This CDR3 is CSVEEQGKYEQYF. CDR3 nucleotides: TGCAGCGTTGAAGAACAGGGGAAATACGAGCAGTACTTC.

The genes are TRBV4-1 and TRBJ2-7, with D maybe TRBD1 (6 bases). The CDR3 consists of 14 residues. Germline assignment: CDR1 MGHRA and CDR2 YSYEKL. Trimming took 4 bases from V and 4 from J, leaving 14 bases between them. In DNA, the CDR3 is TGCGCCAGCAGCCTAATGCAGGGGTTGTACGAGCAGTACTTC. This sequence encodes CASSLMQGLYEQYF.

The CDR3 is CASSYSPGLQFTDTQYF. The CDR3 nucleotides are TGTGCCAGCAGTTACTCCCCGGGACTTCAATTCACAGATACGCAGTATTTT. The chain combines TRBV6-2 or TRBV6-3 with TRBJ2-3; a weak D match, TRBD2 (6 bases). Germline V lookup: CDR1 MNHEY, CDR2 SVGEGT. CDR3 length equals 17 residues. Trimming removed 0 bases at V and 2 bases at J, with 15 bases between.

In this sample, this clone turned up a few times. The V call is TRBV10-1, the J call TRBJ2-7, with 9 nucleotides matching TRBD1. The CDR3 totals 15 residues. The junction had 14 bases not matched to a gene; V was cut back by 10 bases and J by 4 bases. Per the germline V gene, CDR1 is WNHNN and CDR2 is SYGVQD (reference sequence). CDR3 residues: CATAGAGTGIYEQYF. The CDR3, as DNA: TGCGCCACAGCTGGGGCCGGGACAGGGATATACGAGCAGTACTTC.

The chain couples TRBV30 to TRBJ2-2; D is uncertain. The germline gives CDR1 GTSNPN, CDR2 SVGIG (reference sequence). V lost 6 bases and J lost 6, with 8 bases in between. The CDR3 loop spans 11 amino acids. Here the CDR3 DNA reads TGTGCCTGTATTAGCTCCGGGGAGCTGTTTTTT. This codes for CACISSGELFF.

The chain recombines TRBV7-9 with TRBJ2-5; D unresolved. The length of the CDR3 is 13 residues. The germline V gene encodes CDR1 SEHNR and CDR2 FQNEAQ (reference sequence). V was shortened by 5 bases and J by 6 bases, with 13 bases between the two germline ends. CDR3 nucleotides: TGTGCCAGCAGCCCCACGGAGCTCAAGACCCAGTACTTC. This encodes CASSPTELKTQYF. Full variable domain (missing parts from reference TRBV7-9 and TRBJ2-5): DTGVSQNPRHKITKRGQNVTFRCDPISEHNRLYWYRQTLGQGPEFLTYFQNEAQLEKSRLLSDRFSAERPKGSFSTLEIQRTEQGDSAMYLCASSPTELKTQYFGPGTRLLVL.

This clone was observed a single time. The genes are TRBV19 and TRBJ1-5; D perhaps matches TRBD1 (5 bases). This CDR3 has 16 residues. The germline V and J ends were trimmed by 7 bases and 0 bases, with 16 bases remaining between them. Germline V gene data show CDR1 as LNHDA and CDR2 as SQIVND (reference sequence). The CDR3 loop reads CASTKTGTRSNQPQHF. The CDR3 DNA follows: TGTGCCAGTACCAAAACCGGGACTCGTAGCAATCAGCCCCAGCATTTT.

The chain joins TRBV5-6 to TRBJ1-1; D uncertain. CDR1 and CDR2 from the germline V gene are SGHDT and YYEEEE. This CDR3 is built from 17 residues. V lost 3 bases and J lost 1, with 19 bases in between. The CDR3 sequence is CASSYRSPSNKNTEAFF. The CDR3 coding sequence is TGTGCCAGCAGCTACCGATCTCCCAGTAACAAGAACACTGAAGCTTTCTTT.

There are a few counts of this clone. V and J are TRBV29-1 and TRBJ2-1, with D perhaps TRBD2 (5 bases). Per germline, CDR1 SQVTM and CDR2 ANQGSEA. This CDR3 spans 14 amino acids. Deletions cut 4 bases from V and 0 bases from J, with 10 bases between. The CDR3 reads CSVASWSSYNEQFF. The DNA for the CDR3 is TGCAGCGTTGCTAGCTGGAGCTCCTACAATGAGCAGTTCTTC.

The chain is built from TRBV12-3 or TRBV12-4 and TRBJ1-2; no definite D call. The V gene lost 1 base and the J gene lost 1 base, with 4 bases spanning the gap. CDR3 size: 13 residues. CDR3 DNA sequence: TGTGCCAGCAGTTTAGGGGTTAACTATGGCTACACCTTC. It specifies CASSLGVNYGYTF.

This chain links TRBV6-2 or TRBV6-3 with TRBJ2-7; no reliable D call. V was shortened by 0 bases and J by 4 bases, with 7 bases between the two germline ends. This CDR3 is built from 13 residues. In germline, CDR1 is MNHEY, CDR2 SVGEGT. The CDR3 DNA sequence: TGTGCCAGCAGTTACTCCAGATATTACGAGCAGTACTTC. Its translation: CASSYSRYYEQYF.